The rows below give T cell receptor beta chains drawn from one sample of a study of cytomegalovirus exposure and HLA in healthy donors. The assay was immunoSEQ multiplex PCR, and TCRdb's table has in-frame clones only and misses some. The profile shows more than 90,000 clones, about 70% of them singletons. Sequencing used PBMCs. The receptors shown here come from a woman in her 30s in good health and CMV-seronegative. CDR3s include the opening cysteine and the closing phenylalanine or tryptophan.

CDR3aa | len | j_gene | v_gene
CASRLNEAPELFF | 13 | TRBJ1-4 | TRBV6-5
CASSLEMGQGSNEKLFF | 17 | TRBJ1-4 | TRBV5-1
CASSLDGEDTEAFF | 14 | TRBJ1-1 | TRBV5-1
CASTHYPGEGNEQFF | 15 | TRBJ2-1 | TRBV5-1
CASSYGQGRYEQFF | 14 | TRBJ2-1 | TRBV5-6
CASTDRDDTGELFF | 14 | TRBJ2-2 | TRBV4-3
CASSRQIPYEQYF | 13 | TRBJ2-7 | TRBV6-5
CASSQASAGHTEAFF | 15 | TRBJ1-1 | TRBV4-1
CASRSQGAITDTQYF | 15 | TRBJ2-3 | TRBV5-1
CASSTYGGAYEQYF | 14 | TRBJ2-7 | TRBV4-3
CSVEEGYGTGESYEQYF | 17 | TRBJ2-7 | TRBV29-1
CASTSRMPPGQTFGNTIYF | 19 | TRBJ1-3 | TRBV23-1
CASSYAGQGWGGTQYF | 16 | TRBJ2-5 | TRBV6-5
CASSFSGNQPQHF | 13 | TRBJ1-5 | TRBV5-1
CASSQTGPPELFF | 13 | TRBJ2-2 | TRBV18
CASSSILAADTGELFF | 16 | TRBJ2-2 | TRBV4-2
CAWSVTGDGYTF | 12 | TRBJ1-2 | TRBV30
CASEQGQNTEAFF | 13 | TRBJ1-1 | TRBV7-8
CASSLGAGGPDTQYF | 15 | TRBJ2-3 | TRBV7-3
CASSQRTGAGELFF | 14 | TRBJ2-2 | TRBV7-7
CASREGNSYEQYF | 13 | TRBJ2-7 | TRBV5-1
CASSELDERQFF | 12 | TRBJ2-1 | TRBV6-1
CASSSGTESEAFF | 13 | TRBJ1-1 | TRBV5-1
CASSTPIGYVAVEAFF | 16 | TRBJ1-1 | TRBV11-2
CASSLGDRSYEQYF | 14 | TRBJ2-7 | TRBV28
CASRTDRASYEQYF | 14 | TRBJ2-7 | TRBV6-6
CASSRVVHEKLFF | 13 | TRBJ1-4 | TRBV25-1
CASSVNDGFSGEKLFF | 16 | TRBJ1-4 | TRBV9
CASARRGRGTDTQYF | 15 | TRBJ2-3 | TRBV19
CAWNTGTALGEAFF | 14 | TRBJ1-1 | TRBV30
CASSRAGTANTEAFF | 15 | TRBJ1-1 | TRBV7-9
CASSLPAGYEQYF | 13 | TRBJ2-7 | TRBV5-6
CASSLASRQGYNSPLHF | 17 | TRBJ1-6 | TRBV5-1